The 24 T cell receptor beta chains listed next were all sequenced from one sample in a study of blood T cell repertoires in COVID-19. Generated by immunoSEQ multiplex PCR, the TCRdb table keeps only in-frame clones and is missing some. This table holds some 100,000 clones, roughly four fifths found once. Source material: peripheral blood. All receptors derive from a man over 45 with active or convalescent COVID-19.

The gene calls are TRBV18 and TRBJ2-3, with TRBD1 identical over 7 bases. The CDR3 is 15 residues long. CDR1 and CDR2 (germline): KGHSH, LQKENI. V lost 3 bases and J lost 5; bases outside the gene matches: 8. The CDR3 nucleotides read TGTGCCAGCTCACCTTCAGGGGGTCAAAGAGATACGCAGTATTTT. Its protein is CASSPSGGQRDTQYF.

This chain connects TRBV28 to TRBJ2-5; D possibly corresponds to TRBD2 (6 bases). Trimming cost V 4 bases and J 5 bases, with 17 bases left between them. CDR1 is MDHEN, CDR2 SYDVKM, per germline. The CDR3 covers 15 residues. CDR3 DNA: TGTGCCAGCAGTTCCGGGACTTCGTGGGGGGAGACCCAGTACTTC. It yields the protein CASSSGTSWGETQYF. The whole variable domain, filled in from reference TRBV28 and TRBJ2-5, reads DVKVTQSSRYLVKRTGEKVFLECVQDMDHENMFWYRQDPGLGLRLIYFSYDVKMKEKGDIPEGYSVSREKKERFSLILESASTNQTSMYLCASSSGTSWGETQYFGPGTRLLVL.

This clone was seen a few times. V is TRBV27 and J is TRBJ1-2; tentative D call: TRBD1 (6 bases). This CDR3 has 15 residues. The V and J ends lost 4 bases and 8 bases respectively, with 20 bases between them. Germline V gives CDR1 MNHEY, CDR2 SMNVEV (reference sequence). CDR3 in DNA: TGTGCCAGCAGTTCCCGACAACAGGGTCAGAGGGGCTACACCTTC. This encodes CASSSRQQGQRGYTF.

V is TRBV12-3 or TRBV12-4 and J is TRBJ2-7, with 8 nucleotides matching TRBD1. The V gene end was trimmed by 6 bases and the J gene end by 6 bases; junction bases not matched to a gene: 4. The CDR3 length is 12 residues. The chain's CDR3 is CASRFDRGEQYF. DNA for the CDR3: TGTGCCAGCAGATTTGACAGGGGCGAGCAGTACTTC.

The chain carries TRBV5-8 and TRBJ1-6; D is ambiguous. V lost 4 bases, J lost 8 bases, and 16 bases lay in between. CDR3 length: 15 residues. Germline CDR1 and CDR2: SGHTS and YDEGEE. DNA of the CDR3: TGTGCCAGCAGCCCGGGTCTCGGTAAAGATTCACCCCTCCACTTT. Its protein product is CASSPGLGKDSPLHF. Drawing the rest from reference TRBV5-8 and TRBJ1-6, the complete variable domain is EAGVTQSPTHLIKTRGQQATLRCSPISGHTSVYWYQQALGLGLQFLLWYDEGEERNRGNFPPRFSGRQFPNYSSELNVNALELEDSALYLCASSPGLGKDSPLHFGNGTRLTVT.

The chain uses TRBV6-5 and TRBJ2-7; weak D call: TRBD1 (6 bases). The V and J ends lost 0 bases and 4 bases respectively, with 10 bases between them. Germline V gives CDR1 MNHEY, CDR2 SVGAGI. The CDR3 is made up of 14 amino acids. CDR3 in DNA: TGTGCCAGCAGTTACTCGAACAGGGCGTACGAGCAGTACTTC. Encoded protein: CASSYSNRAYEQYF.

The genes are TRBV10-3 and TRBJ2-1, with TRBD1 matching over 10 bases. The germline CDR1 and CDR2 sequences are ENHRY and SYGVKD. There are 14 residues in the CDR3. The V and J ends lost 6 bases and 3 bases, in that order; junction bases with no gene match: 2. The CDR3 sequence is CAISGTGVYNEQFF. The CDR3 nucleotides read TGTGCCATCAGCGGGACAGGGGTCTACAATGAGCAGTTCTTC.

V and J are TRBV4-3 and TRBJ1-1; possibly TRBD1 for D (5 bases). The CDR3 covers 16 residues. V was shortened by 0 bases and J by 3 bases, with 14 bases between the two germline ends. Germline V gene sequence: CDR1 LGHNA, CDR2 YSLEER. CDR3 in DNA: TGCGCCAGCAGCCAAGAGTTCACCAGGGTTGACACTGAAGCTTTCTTT. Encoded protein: CASSQEFTRVDTEAFF.

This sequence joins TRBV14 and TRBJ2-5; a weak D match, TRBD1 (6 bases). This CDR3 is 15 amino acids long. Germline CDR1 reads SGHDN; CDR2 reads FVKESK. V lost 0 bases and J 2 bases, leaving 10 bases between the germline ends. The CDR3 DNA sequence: TGTGCCAGCAGCCAAGAGGGCAGGGGACAAGAGACCCAGTACTTC. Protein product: CASSQEGRGQETQYF.

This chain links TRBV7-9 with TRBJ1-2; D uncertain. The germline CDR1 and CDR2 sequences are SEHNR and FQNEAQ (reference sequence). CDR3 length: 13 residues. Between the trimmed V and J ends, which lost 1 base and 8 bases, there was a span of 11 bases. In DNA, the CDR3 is TGTGCCAGCAGCTTAGGGCAGTTCCAAGGCTACACCTTC. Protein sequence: CASSLGQFQGYTF.

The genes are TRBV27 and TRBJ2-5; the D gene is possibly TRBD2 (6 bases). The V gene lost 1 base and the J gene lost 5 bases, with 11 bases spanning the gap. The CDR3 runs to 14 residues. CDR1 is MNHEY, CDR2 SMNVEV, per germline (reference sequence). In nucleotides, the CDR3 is TGTGCCAGCAGTTTATGGGGTGGGAGGGAGACCCAGTACTTC. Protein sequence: CASSLWGGRETQYF.

The CDR3 region has the DNA TGTGCCAGCAGCTTGTTTAGCGGGGGGGCCGGTACGCAGTATTTT. Amino acids: CASSLFSGGAGTQYF. The rearrangement links TRBV5-6 to TRBJ2-3, with 11 bases aligning to TRBD2. Germline-derived CDR1 and CDR2 are SGHDT and YYEEEE. The junction had 6 bases not matched to a gene; V was cut back by 1 base and J by 8 bases. The CDR3 spans 15 residues.

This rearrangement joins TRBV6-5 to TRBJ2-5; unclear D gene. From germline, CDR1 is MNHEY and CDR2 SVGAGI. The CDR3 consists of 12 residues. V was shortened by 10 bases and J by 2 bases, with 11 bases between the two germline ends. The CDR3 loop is CATGRLQETQYF. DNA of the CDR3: TGTGCCACCGGCAGGTTGCAAGAGACCCAGTACTTC.

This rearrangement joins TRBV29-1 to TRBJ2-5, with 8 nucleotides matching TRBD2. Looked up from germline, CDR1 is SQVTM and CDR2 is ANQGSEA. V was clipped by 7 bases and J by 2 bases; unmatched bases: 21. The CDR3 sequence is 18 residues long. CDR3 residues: CSAIPTGSSGGTQETQYF. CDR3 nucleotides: TGCAGCGCCATCCCCACGGGGTCCAGCGGGGGTACACAAGAGACCCAGTACTTC.

CDR3 in DNA: TGTGCCAGCAGGGCCCCGGGCAGGGGCTATGAGACCCAGTACTTC. Amino acid sequence: CASRAPGRGYETQYF. The chain combines TRBV28 with TRBJ2-5, with a tentative D call TRBD1 (6 bases). The CDR3 totals 15 residues. Looked up from germline, CDR1 is MDHEN and CDR2 is SYDVKM. The ends were cut back, 6 bases at V and 5 bases at J, with 19 bases in the middle.

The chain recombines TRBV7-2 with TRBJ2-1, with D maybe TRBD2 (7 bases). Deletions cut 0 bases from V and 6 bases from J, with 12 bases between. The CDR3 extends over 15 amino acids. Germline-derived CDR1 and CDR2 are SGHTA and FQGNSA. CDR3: CASSLAGGPPNEQFF. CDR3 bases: TGTGCCAGCAGCTTAGCGGGGGGGCCCCCCAATGAGCAGTTCTTC.

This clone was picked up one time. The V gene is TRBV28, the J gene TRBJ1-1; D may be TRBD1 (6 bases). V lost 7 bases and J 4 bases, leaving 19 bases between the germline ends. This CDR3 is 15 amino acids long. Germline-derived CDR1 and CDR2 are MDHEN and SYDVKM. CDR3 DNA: TGTGCCAGCACCCCCCCGGGGGGCGGCTTCACTGAAGCTTTCTTT. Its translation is CASTPPGGGFTEAFF.

The CDR3 loop is CASSFAGGYEQYF. CDR3 coding DNA: TGTGCCAGCAGTTTTGCAGGGGGCTACGAGCAGTACTTC. The chain carries TRBV6-6 and TRBJ2-7; 7 nucleotides line up with TRBD1. This CDR3 contains 13 residues. Germline V gene lookup returns CDR1 MNHNY and CDR2 SVGAGI (reference sequence). J lost 3 bases, V lost 4 bases, and 3 bases had no gene match.

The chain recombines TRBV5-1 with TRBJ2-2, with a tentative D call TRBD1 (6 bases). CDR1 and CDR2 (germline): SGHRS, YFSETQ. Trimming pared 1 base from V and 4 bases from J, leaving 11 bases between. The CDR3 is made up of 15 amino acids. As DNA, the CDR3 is TGCGCCAGCAGCTTGAAGGACAGTGGCACCGGGGAGCTGTTTTTT. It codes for CASSLKDSGTGELFF. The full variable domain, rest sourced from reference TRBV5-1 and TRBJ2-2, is KAGVTQTPRYLIKTRGQQVTLSCSPISGHRSVSWYQQTPGQGLQFLFEYFSETQRNKGNFPGRFSGRQFSNSRSEMNVSTLELGDSALYLCASSLKDSGTGELFFGEGSRLTVL.

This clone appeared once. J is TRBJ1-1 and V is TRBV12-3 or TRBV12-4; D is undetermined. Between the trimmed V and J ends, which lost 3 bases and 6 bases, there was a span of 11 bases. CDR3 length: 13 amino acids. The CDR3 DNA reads TGTGCCAGCAGTTTTCCTGCGGTGGCTGAAGCTTTCTTT. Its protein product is CASSFPAVAEAFF.

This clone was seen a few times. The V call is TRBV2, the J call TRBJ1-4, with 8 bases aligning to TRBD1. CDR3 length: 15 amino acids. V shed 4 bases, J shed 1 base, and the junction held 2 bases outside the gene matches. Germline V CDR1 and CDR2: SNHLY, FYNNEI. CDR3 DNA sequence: TGTGCCAGCAGTGGGACAGGGTTAACTAATGAAAAACTGTTTTTT. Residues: CASSGTGLTNEKLFF.

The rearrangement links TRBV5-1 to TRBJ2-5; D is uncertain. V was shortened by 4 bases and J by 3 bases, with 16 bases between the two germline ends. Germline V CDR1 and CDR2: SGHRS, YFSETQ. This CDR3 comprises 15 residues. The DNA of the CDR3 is TGCGCCAGCAGCCAACGACCCCTTCGGGAAGAGACCCAGTACTTC. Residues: CASSQRPLREETQYF.

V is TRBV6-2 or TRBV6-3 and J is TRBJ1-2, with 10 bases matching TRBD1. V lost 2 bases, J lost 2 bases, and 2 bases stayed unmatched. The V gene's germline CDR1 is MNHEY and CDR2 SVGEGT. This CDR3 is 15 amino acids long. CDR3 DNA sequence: TGTGCCAGCAGTTACCTGGGACAGGGGAACTATGGCTACACCTTC. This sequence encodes CASSYLGQGNYGYTF.

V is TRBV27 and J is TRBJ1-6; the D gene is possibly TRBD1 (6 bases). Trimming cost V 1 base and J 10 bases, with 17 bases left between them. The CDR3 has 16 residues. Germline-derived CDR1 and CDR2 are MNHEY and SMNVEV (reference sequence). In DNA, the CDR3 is TGTGCCAGCAGTTTATATCCCCAGGGGCGCGACTCACCCCTCCACTTT. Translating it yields CASSLYPQGRDSPLHF.